This T cell receptor (beta chain) was found in a study of neurological immune-mediated disorders. Study-wide findings and caveats: No CDR3 amino acid sequences recurred among expanded clones across subjects, suggesting private repertoires in all groups.

By 5'RACE with 10-nucleotide random UMIs, the cDNA was made. Over 170 million TCR-beta sequences from 15-18 subjects were obtained in each sequencing run. TCRdb independently ran MiXCR on the 5' RACE reads; one entry per CDR3 protein. The sample consists of about 48,000 distinct CDR3 sequences, roughly 25% of them appearing once. This clonotype has at least ten counts. Its antigen is still unknown. The starting material, 2 million PBMCs stored at -80 C, gave rise to the unsorted libraries. The source is a woman between 65 and 79 years old in good health. Sequencing was performed on PBMCs.

CDR3 in amino acids: CASSLLGTANTGELFF. The CDR3 DNA follows: TGTGCCAGCAGTCTTCTCGGGACAGCGAACACCGGGGAGCTGTTTTTT. The chain is built from TRBV28 and TRBJ2-2; 7 bases are shared with TRBD1. The V gene's germline CDR1 is MDHEN and CDR2 SYDVKM. The length of the CDR3 is 16 residues. The J segment lost 0 bases and the V segment lost 5 bases, leaving 6 bases of the junction unmatched.